In this sample, the clone carrying this TCR beta chain turned up many times. This sample is drawn from a study of T-cell reconstitution after alpha-beta-depleted transplantation in children. J lost 4 bases, V lost 2 bases, and 8 bases had no gene match. The CDR3 has 17 residues. CDR1 MNHEY and CDR2 SVGAGI come from the germline V gene. It was with unique molecular identifiers that the TCRbeta library was prepared. TCRdb re-derived calls from the PCR reads in MiXCR, one entry per CDR3 protein. This sample has 190,000 or so distinct CDR3 sequences, with 6% to 7% found just once. The source is a human donor who donated a stem cell graft to a child with Wiskott-Aldrich syndrome. The chain joins TRBV6-5 to TRBJ1-2, with 12 bases matching TRBD1. The material sequenced was PBMCs from the stem cell graft donor, taken from the stem cell graft. CDR3 nucleotide sequence: TGTGCCAGCAGTTACGGGACAGGGGGCGCGAAGAGCTATGGCTACACCTTC. Protein sequence: CASSYGTGGAKSYGYTF.